Below, 5 T cell receptor beta chains from the same sample are listed, as sequenced in a study of blood T cell repertoires in COVID-19. Here immunoSEQ multiplex PCR was the method, and the copy in TCRdb shows in-frame clones only, minus some. The sample holds some 150,000 clones, 75% to 85% seen once. Sequencing was performed on peripheral blood. The origin of the receptors is a human donor with acute or convalescent COVID-19. The donor label of this sample is uncertain.

This CDR3 is CASGLEEETQYF. CDR3 DNA sequence: TGTGCTAGTGGTTTAGAGGAAGAGACCCAGTACTTC. V usage is TRBV12-5 and J usage is TRBJ2-5, with no clear D. CDR1 is LGHNT, CDR2 FRNRAP, per germline. The CDR3 has 12 amino acids. Trimming removed 3 bases from V and 3 bases from J, with 5 bases in between.

The chain joins TRBV4-2 to TRBJ2-1; weak D call: TRBD2 (5 bases). The CDR3 is made up of 17 amino acids. V was shortened by 0 bases and J by 9 bases, with 21 bases between the two germline ends. Looked up from germline, CDR1 is LGHNA and CDR2 is YNFKEQ. DNA of the CDR3: TGTGCCAGCAGCCAAGAAGCTGTCGGACTTGCGATCAGTGAGCAGTTCTTC. This encodes CASSQEAVGLAISEQFF.

CDR3 in DNA: TGTGCCAGCAGCGAACGCGACGGACAGGGTTTCGATGGCTACACCTTC. Its protein product is CASSERDGQGFDGYTF. This sequence joins TRBV7-8 and TRBJ1-2, with 8 bases fitting TRBD1. This CDR3 has 16 residues. Per germline, CDR1 SGHVS and CDR2 FQNEAQ. Trimming took 5 bases from V and 6 from J; bases not matched to a gene: 14. The full variable domain, with the rest looked up from reference TRBV7-8 and TRBJ1-2, is GAGVSQSPRYKVAKRGQDVALRCDPISGHVSLFWYQQALGQGPEFLTYFQNEAQLDKSGLPSDRFFAERPEGSVSTLKIQRTQQEDSAVYLCASSERDGQGFDGYTFGSGTRLTVV.

V is TRBV6-6 and J is TRBJ2-1, with 8 bases identical to TRBD1. V shed 6 bases, J shed 9 bases, and the junction held 16 bases outside the gene matches. CDR1 and CDR2 (germline): MNHNY, SVGAGI (reference sequence). CDR3 length: 16 amino acids. Here the CDR3 reads CASSALYRDRRSEQFF. CDR3 DNA sequence: TGTGCCAGCAGCGCGCTTTACAGGGACAGGCGGAGTGAGCAGTTCTTC.

The chain uses TRBV30 and TRBJ1-2; D might be TRBD1 (5 bases). In germline, CDR1 is GTSNPN, CDR2 SVGIG (reference sequence). The ends were cut back, 1 base at V and 4 bases at J, with 19 bases in the middle. CDR3 length equals 16 residues. The CDR3 spells CAWSAALRTIPYGYTF. In DNA, the CDR3 is TGTGCCTGGAGTGCCGCGCTGCGGACAATTCCCTATGGCTACACCTTC.